The clone carrying this T cell receptor beta chain was picked up one time. Antigen unknown. The data belong to a study of shared clonotypes between healthy human individuals. About the study: CD4 naive cells filled three plates per donor, CD4 memory three, CD8 naive two and CD8 memory one. Study-level results: Large sequencing depth failed to make sorted-subset sequencing complete, rarefaction showed.

Trimming left V 1 base short and J 0 bases short, with 10 bases between. The germline gives CDR1 MNHNS, CDR2 SASEGT. This CDR3 is 16 amino acids long. This table comes from immunoSEQ multiplex PCR, and its TCRdb copy is limited to in-frame clones, with some not included. The data show about 610,000 clones, 95% to 97% seen once. Selected positively for CCR7 and CD45RO-negative, naive CD8 cells excluded terminally differentiated effector memory CD45RA+ cells. V usage is TRBV6-1 and J usage is TRBJ1-3; D is undetermined. Sequenced material: naive CD8+ T cells sorted from blood. This sequence originates from a woman in her twenties or thirties in good health. CDR3 bases: TGTGCCAGCAGTGAAGAAACAGTCAGCTCTGGAAACACCATATATTTT. It translates to CASSEETVSSGNTIYF.